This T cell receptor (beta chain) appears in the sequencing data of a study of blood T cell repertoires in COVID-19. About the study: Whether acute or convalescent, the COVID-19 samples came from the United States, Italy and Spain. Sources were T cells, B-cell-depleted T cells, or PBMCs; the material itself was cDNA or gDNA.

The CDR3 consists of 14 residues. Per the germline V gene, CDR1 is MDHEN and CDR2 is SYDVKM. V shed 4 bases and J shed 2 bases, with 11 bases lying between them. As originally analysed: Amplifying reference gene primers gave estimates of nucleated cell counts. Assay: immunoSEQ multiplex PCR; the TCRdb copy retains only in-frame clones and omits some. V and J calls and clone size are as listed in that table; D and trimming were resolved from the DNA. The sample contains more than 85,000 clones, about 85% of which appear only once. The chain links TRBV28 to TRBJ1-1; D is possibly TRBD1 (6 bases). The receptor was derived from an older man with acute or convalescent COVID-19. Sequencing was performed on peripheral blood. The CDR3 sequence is CASSSGQPNTEAFF. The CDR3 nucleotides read TGTGCCAGCAGTTCTGGACAGCCTAACACTGAAGCTTTCTTT.